This T cell receptor beta chain was recorded in a study of T-cell reconstitution after alpha-beta-depleted transplantation in children. Only a few counts were recorded for this clonotype. V was pared by 4 bases and J by 6 bases, with 16 bases between. The CDR3 length is 14 residues. Germline lookup yields CDR1 SGHRS and CDR2 YFSETQ. Preparation of the TCRbeta library involved a method that used unique molecular identifiers. TCRdb re-derived calls from the PCR reads in MiXCR, one entry per CDR3 protein. The sample contains fewer than 1 million distinct CDR3 sequences, under 20% of which appear only once.

The sample consisted of PBMCs, mostly from graft donor cells, taken 360 days after TCRalphabeta/CD19-depleted stem cell transplant. This rearrangement joins TRBV5-1 to TRBJ1-1; D might be TRBD1 (6 bases). The TCR comes from a male patient aged 10-17 years who had a stem cell transplant for acute lymphoblastic leukemia, so the T cells may come from the graft donor. CDR3 coding DNA: TGCGCCAGCAGCCCTTTTGGGGACATCGCTGAAGCTTTCTTT. Protein: CASSPFGDIAEAFF. The variable domain in full, with the rest retrieved from reference TRBV5-1 and TRBJ1-1, is KAGVTQTPRYLIKTRGQQVTLSCSPISGHRSVSWYQQTPGQGLQFLFEYFSETQRNKGNFPGRFSGRQFSNSRSEMNVSTLELGDSALYLCASSPFGDIAEAFFGQGTRLTVV.